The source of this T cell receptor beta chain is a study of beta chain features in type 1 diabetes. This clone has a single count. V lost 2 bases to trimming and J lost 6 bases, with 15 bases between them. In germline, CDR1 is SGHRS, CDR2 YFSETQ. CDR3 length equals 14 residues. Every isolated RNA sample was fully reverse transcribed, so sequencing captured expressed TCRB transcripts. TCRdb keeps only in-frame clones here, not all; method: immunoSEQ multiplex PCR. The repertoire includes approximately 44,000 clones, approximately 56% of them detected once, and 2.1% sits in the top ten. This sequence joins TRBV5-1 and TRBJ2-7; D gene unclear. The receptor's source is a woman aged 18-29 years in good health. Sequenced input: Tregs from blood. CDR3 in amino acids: CASSLYDTPPEQYF. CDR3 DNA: TGCGCCAGCAGCTTATACGACACCCCGCCCGAGCAGTACTTC. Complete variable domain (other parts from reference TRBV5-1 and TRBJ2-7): KAGVTQTPRYLIKTRGQQVTLSCSPISGHRSVSWYQQTPGQGLQFLFEYFSETQRNKGNFPGRFSGRQFSNSRSEMNVSTLELGDSALYLCASSLYDTPPEQYFGPGTRLTVT.